This TCR beta chain was sequenced for a study of T cell responses to AZD1222 COVID-19 vaccine. About the research overall: Second-dose intervals of approximately 4 or approximately 12 weeks were pooled.

On this clone itself: Its target is unknown.

This CDR3 is built from 13 residues. The junction had 6 bases not matched to a gene; V was cut back by 7 bases and J by 4 bases. The germline CDR1 and CDR2 sequences are MNHEY and SMNVEV (reference sequence). Clones were read by immunoSEQ multiplex PCR, and TCRdb kept only the in-frame ones, dropping some. The table lists approximately 140,000 clones, more than 70% of them singletons. Whole-study results and caveats: Repertoires were sampled only after the peak T cell response. Spike-specific TCRs gained breadth and depth after people received two AZD1222 doses.

The clonotype comes from an adult in good health. V and J are TRBV27 and TRBJ2-7, with 8 bases identical to TRBD1. The sample was peripheral blood, taken on day 0 of AZD1222 vaccination. CDR3 amino acids: CASKRTGKYEQYF. CDR3 in DNA: TGTGCCAGCAAGAGGACAGGGAAGTACGAGCAGTACTTC.